Included here is one T cell receptor beta chain sequence, with context. As yet, its antigen is unknown. The source of the sample is a study of CXCR3-negative and CXCR3-positive naive CD8 T cells. CD8+ T cell subsets were each sorted in triplicate, approximately 300,000 cells apiece. Identification of naive CD8+ T cells rested on CD45RO-CCR7+CD27+CD95- status. This CDR3 spans 18 amino acids. General study findings and limits: Unlike memory cells, which differed, naive CXCR3-negative and CXCR3-positive cells had similar TRBV-TRBJ usage. The study found more hydrophobic TRB CDR3s in CXCR3-positive naive cells than in CXCR3-negative naive cells.

Through 5' RACE with UMI labels, the TRB cDNA libraries were prepared. TCRdb reanalyzed the 5' RACE reads and collapses them to one entry per CDR3 protein, without DNA. Its table records about 98,000 distinct CDR3 sequences. Sequenced sample: naive CXCR3+ CD8+ T cells from blood. Subset: CD45RO-CCR7+CD27+CD95- naive CD8+ T cells expressing CXCR3 (TNR3+). The chain uses TRBV21-1 and TRBJ2-6; the D call of TRBD1 rests on TCRdb alone, since no DNA is present to check it. TRBV21-1 is shown as a pseudogene. This clonotype was sampled from a human donor in good health. Some clones in this sample may be carry-over from other donors' samples. The chain's CDR3 is CASSKIRDTDPGANVLTF.